The entry below describes one T cell receptor beta chain. Its antigen remains unknown. The sample belongs to a study of cytomegalovirus exposure and HLA in healthy donors. Looking at the study overall: The roughly 100 million unique TCR beta sequences, from about 179 million T cells, were found by an earlier analysis.

PCR employed 60 Vbeta and 13 Jbeta primers. Produced via immunoSEQ multiplex PCR; TCRdb's table is partial and in-frame only. The table shows fewer than 150,000 clones, with approximately 15% occurring only once. Findings and caveats of the study: Association with HLA alleles at 0.05 false discovery rate was found for approximately 18,000 TCR beta sequences in a later analysis. Investigators reported 150 to 200 TCR beta chains as tied to cytomegalovirus.

What was sequenced was PBMCs. This receptor was obtained from a young woman in good health and CMV-seronegative.

CDR3 sequence (DNA): TGTGCCAGCAGCTTAAATAGCGGGGGGGCCTATGAGCAGTTCTTC. Amino acids: CASSLNSGGAYEQFF. The V gene is TRBV7-3, the J gene TRBJ2-1; 11 bases match TRBD2. CDR3 length: 15 residues. V gave up 1 base and J gave up 8 bases; unmatched junction bases: 4. Germline V lookup: CDR1 SGHTA, CDR2 FQGTGA.